The clone carrying this TCR beta chain has just a few counts. What it recognizes is unknown. On average, the one heparinised blood draw given by each donor was about 116 mL. Sorted cells reached over 95% purity in every population. Germline-derived CDR1 and CDR2 are LNHDA and SQIVND (reference sequence). The CDR3 spans 14 residues. The junction had 4 bases not matched to a gene; V was cut back by 7 bases and J by 4 bases. This sample is part of a study of beta chain features in type 1 diabetes. The study's findings and limits: Significant though moderate, a shortening of TCRB CDR3s appeared in all four CD4+ subsets of Type 1 diabetes patients. Sampled from patients, naive, central memory and Treg TCRB repertoires appeared more similar than those sampled from healthy donors.

Sequenced material consisted of expressed TCRB transcripts (all of the isolated RNA was reverse transcribed). The protocol was immunoSEQ multiplex PCR, while the TCRdb copy is restricted to in-frame clones and leaves out a portion. The sample carries fewer than 200,000 clones, 10% recorded once. Specimen: central memory CD4+ T cells from blood. V is TRBV19 and J is TRBJ1-4; 9 nucleotides agree with TRBD1. The sequence was collected from a young man with type 1 diabetes. CDR3 sequence: CASTEGQGNEKLFF. CDR3 nucleotide sequence: TGTGCCAGTACCGAGGGACAGGGTAATGAAAAACTGTTTTTT.